The TCR beta chain under discussion was sequenced for a study of OX40 agonist ivuxolimab in advanced cancers. Study information: Every 2 weeks, patients received ivuxolimab intravenously, dosed at 0.01 to 10 mg/kg.

Notes on the study in general: At 0.1-3.0 mg/kg, partial responders had clonal expansion among the lowest observed.

V shed 0 bases and J shed 0 bases, with 12 bases lying between them. Germline CDR1 MGHDK, CDR2 SYGVNS. The CDR3 sequence is 17 residues long. As concerns this clone: As yet, its antigen is unknown.

Generated by immunoSEQ multiplex PCR, the TCRdb table keeps only in-frame clones and is missing some. The sample holds under 60,000 clones, about 89% seen once. The chain is built from TRBV25-1 and TRBJ2-4, with no clear D. This receptor was obtained from an adult with an advanced solid tumor such as melanoma, head and neck, liver or kidney cancer. The material sequenced was CD4+ or CD8+ T cells sorted from blood, taken in a trial of the OX40 agonist ivuxolimab. CDR3 protein: CASSEYPDRPAKNIQYF. In nucleotides, the CDR3 is TGTGCCAGCAGTGAATATCCGGACCGACCAGCCAAAAACATTCAGTACTTC.